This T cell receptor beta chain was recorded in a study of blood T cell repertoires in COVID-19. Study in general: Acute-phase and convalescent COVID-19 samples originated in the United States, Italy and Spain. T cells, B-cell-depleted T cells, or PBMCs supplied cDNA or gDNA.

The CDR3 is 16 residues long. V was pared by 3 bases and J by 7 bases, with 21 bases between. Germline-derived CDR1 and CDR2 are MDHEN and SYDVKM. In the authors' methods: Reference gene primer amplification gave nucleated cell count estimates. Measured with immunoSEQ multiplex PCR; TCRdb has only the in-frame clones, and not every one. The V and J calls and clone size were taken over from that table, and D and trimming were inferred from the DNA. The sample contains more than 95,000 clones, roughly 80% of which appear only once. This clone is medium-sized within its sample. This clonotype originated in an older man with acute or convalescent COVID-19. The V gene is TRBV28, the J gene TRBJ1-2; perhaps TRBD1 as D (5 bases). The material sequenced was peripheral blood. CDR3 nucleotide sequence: TGTGCCAGCAGTTTCCGTTTGCACAGGTTCAATATTGGCTACACCTTC. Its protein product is CASSFRLHRFNIGYTF.